This T cell receptor (beta chain) was captured by sequencing in a study of neurological immune-mediated disorders. This CDR3 comprises 14 residues. The germline V gene has CDR1 SSHAT and CDR2 FNYEAQ (reference sequence). The ends were cut back, 5 bases at V and 2 bases at J, with 12 bases in the middle. Per sequencing run, 15-18 subjects together gave over 160 million TCR-beta sequences. TCRdb analysed the 5' RACE reads with MiXCR anew, one entry per CDR3 protein. The profile covers about 51,000 distinct CDR3 sequences, with roughly 15% appearing a single time and under 4.5% taken by the ten largest. Overall study findings and caveats: No CDR3 amino acid sequences recurred among expanded clones across subjects, suggesting private repertoires in all groups.

Many counts were recorded for this clonotype. The antigen remains unidentified. This chain links TRBV7-7 with TRBJ2-5; no clear D gene. The sequence came from a man between 60 and 70 years old in good health. The sequenced sample was PBMCs. The CDR3 bases are TGTGCCAGCAGCCAGACTGGCCCTCAAGAGACCCAGTACTTC. Protein product: CASSQTGPQETQYF. The whole variable domain, filled in from reference TRBV7-7 and TRBJ2-5, reads GAGVSQSPRYKVTKRGQDVTLRCDPISSHATLYWYQQALGQGPEFLTYFNYEAQPDKSGLPSDRFSAERPEGSISTLTIQRTEQRDSAMYRCASSQTGPQETQYFGPGTRLLVL.